Presented here are 21 T cell receptor beta chains from one specimen sequenced in a study of blood T cell repertoires in COVID-19. Data came from immunoSEQ multiplex PCR; TCRdb stores just in-frame clones and leaves some out. The profile shows approximately 54,000 clones, 90% of them singletons. The sequenced material came from peripheral blood. Receptor source: a woman aged 35 to 49 with active COVID-19.

This clone was counted a single time. The V gene is TRBV5-1, the J gene TRBJ2-5; D not resolved. The germline V and J ends were trimmed by 1 base and 2 bases, with 6 bases remaining between them. The CDR3 extends over 13 amino acids. Germline V gives CDR1 SGHRS, CDR2 YFSETQ. CDR3 loop: CASSLYRQETQYF. In DNA form, the CDR3 reads TGCGCCAGCAGCTTGTACAGACAAGAGACCCAGTACTTC.

In this sample, this clone is large (0.1 to 1%). The V gene is TRBV7-9, the J gene TRBJ1-4; no clear D. In germline, CDR1 is SEHNR, CDR2 FQNEAQ (reference sequence). The CDR3 sequence is 13 residues long. Trimming left V 1 base short and J 6 bases short, with 6 bases between. The chain's CDR3 is CASSLGGYEKLFF. The CDR3 nucleotides read TGTGCCAGCAGCTTAGGAGGATATGAAAAACTGTTTTTT.

J is TRBJ2-7 and V is TRBV9; 10 bases agree with TRBD1. CDR1 is SGDLS, CDR2 YYNGEE, per germline. This CDR3 is built from 15 residues. V was clipped by 2 bases and J by 3 bases; unmatched bases: 5. CDR3 region: CASSVGQGVGYEQYF. CDR3 bases: TGTGCCAGCAGCGTCGGACAGGGGGTCGGCTACGAGCAGTACTTC.

V usage is TRBV6-5 and J usage is TRBJ2-3, with D possibly matching TRBD2 (6 bases). The CDR3 is 14 amino acids. Germline CDR1 is MNHEY and CDR2 is SVGAGI. Trimming pared 8 bases from V and 4 bases from J, leaving 16 bases between. CDR3 in amino acids: CASGQRADPDTQYF. CDR3 coding DNA: TGTGCCAGCGGGCAGCGGGCGGATCCAGATACGCAGTATTTT.

The rearrangement links TRBV5-1 to TRBJ1-3, with 8 nucleotides matching TRBD1. Germline CDR1 and CDR2: SGHRS and YFSETQ. V lost 0 bases and J lost 4; bases outside the gene matches: 6. The CDR3 sequence is 16 residues long. The CDR3 reads CASSLGVTGDGNTIYF. Written as DNA, the CDR3 is TGCGCCAGCAGCTTGGGAGTGACAGGGGACGGAAACACCATATATTTT.

In nucleotides, the CDR3 is TGTGCCAGTAATGTGGGGGGTTCCAAAAACATTCAGTACTTC. Translating gives CASNVGGSKNIQYF. This chain connects TRBV19 to TRBJ2-4, with a tentative D call TRBD2 (6 bases). CDR3 length: 14 amino acids. The V gene's germline CDR1 is LNHDA and CDR2 SQIVND (reference sequence). V was cut by 7 bases and J by 2 bases, with 12 bases left in between.

This chain uses TRBV10-3 with TRBJ1-5; TRBD1 matches at 7 bases. Unmatched junction bases numbered 12, after V lost 11 bases and J lost 2 bases. The CDR3 contains 15 residues. The V gene's germline CDR1 is ENHRY and CDR2 SYGVKD. As DNA, the CDR3 is TGTGCCTCCAACCCGACAGGGATAGGCAATCAGCCCCAGCATTTT. Protein sequence: CASNPTGIGNQPQHF.

This clone was counted a few times. This chain connects TRBV5-8 to TRBJ1-3; 7 nucleotides agree with TRBD1. The CDR3 is made up of 16 amino acids. The V segment lost 5 bases and the J segment 0 bases; nucleotides outside the gene matches: 8. Per germline, CDR1 SGHTS and CDR2 YDEGEE. CDR3 loop: CASRNRDSRSGNTIYF. For the CDR3, the DNA is TGTGCCAGCAGGAACCGGGACAGTCGCTCTGGAAACACCATATATTTT.

V is TRBV6-1 and J is TRBJ2-1, with 7 positions matching TRBD2. The germline V gene encodes CDR1 MNHNS and CDR2 SASEGT. This CDR3 comprises 13 residues. The junction had 2 bases not matched to a gene; V was cut back by 0 bases and J by 9 bases. The CDR3 DNA is TGTGCCAGCAGTGAAGCGCCGGGGGGTGAGCAGTTCTTC. It yields the protein CASSEAPGGEQFF.

The CDR3 DNA reads as TGTGCCATCAGTGGGTCGACAGGGGCGGGAGAGACCCAGTACTTC. It codes for CAISGSTGAGETQYF. The J gene is TRBJ2-5, the V gene TRBV10-3; 8 positions match TRBD1. J was trimmed by 4 bases and V by 4 bases; bases with no gene match: 8. Germline V CDR1 and CDR2: ENHRY, SYGVKD. CDR3 length: 15 residues.

The CDR3 bases are TGTGCCAGCAGTTTAAGGGAGTCCGGGGAGCTGTTTTTT. As protein: CASSLRESGELFF. This rearrangement joins TRBV7-6 to TRBJ2-2; maybe TRBD2 (5 bases). V lost 6 bases, J lost 6 bases, and 11 bases lay in between. Germline CDR1 and CDR2: SGHVS and FNYEAQ. The CDR3 loop spans 13 amino acids.

The V call is TRBV2, the J call TRBJ1-2; TRBD1 agrees at 7 bases. J gave up 7 bases and V 5 bases, and 10 bases lay outside the gene matches. Per germline, CDR1 SNHLY and CDR2 FYNNEI. The CDR3 covers 14 residues. The CDR3 coding sequence is TGTGCCAGCAGTCGGACAGGCCCGGCTTTTGGCTACACCTTC. It codes for CASSRTGPAFGYTF.

This chain uses TRBV10-3 with TRBJ2-1; weak D call: TRBD2 (5 bases). Deletions cut 10 bases from V and 10 bases from J, with 20 bases between. CDR3 size: 13 residues. Per germline, CDR1 ENHRY and CDR2 SYGVKD. The DNA for the CDR3 is TGTGCCACCAGGAATGAGGGAATCATAGAGCAGTTCTTC. Its protein is CATRNEGIIEQFF.

This chain joins TRBV5-1 and TRBJ2-7; D possibly corresponds to TRBD1 (6 bases). This CDR3 contains 13 residues. Deletions cut 4 bases from V and 3 bases from J, with 11 bases between. CDR1 and CDR2 from the germline V gene are SGHRS and YFSETQ. In DNA, the CDR3 is TGCGCCAGCAGCCCTGGACAGTTCTACGAGCAGTACTTC. It translates to CASSPGQFYEQYF.

The chain is built from TRBV5-1 and TRBJ1-3, with a tentative D call TRBD1 (6 bases). Trimming cost V 4 bases and J 0 bases, with 14 bases left between them. Germline V CDR1 and CDR2: SGHRS, YFSETQ. The CDR3 extends over 16 amino acids. CDR3 DNA: TGCGCCAGCAGCCCACGAGGGGGGGGCTCTGGAAACACCATATATTTT. Encoded protein: CASSPRGGGSGNTIYF.

This chain joins TRBV30 and TRBJ2-5; weak D call: TRBD2 (6 bases). Germline V gene lookup returns CDR1 GTSNPN and CDR2 SVGIG (reference sequence). Trimming pared 2 bases from V and 2 bases from J, leaving 12 bases between. The CDR3 is 14 residues long. The CDR3 sequence is CAWSLGGSQETQYF. The CDR3, as DNA: TGTGCCTGGAGTCTAGGAGGGTCTCAAGAGACCCAGTACTTC. Supplemented by reference TRBV30 and TRBJ2-5, the full variable domain reads SQTIHQWPATLVQPVGSPLSLECTVEGTSNPNLYWYRQAAGRGLQLLFYSVGIGQISSEVPQNLSASRPQDRQFILSSKKLLLSDSGFYLCAWSLGGSQETQYFGPGTRLLVL.

This chain connects TRBV7-9 to TRBJ2-7, with 8 bases lining up with TRBD1. The V gene's germline CDR1 is SEHNR and CDR2 FQNEAQ (reference sequence). J was trimmed by 3 bases and V by 5 bases; bases with no gene match: 6. This CDR3 spans 14 amino acids. DNA of the CDR3: TGTGCCAGCAGCCTGACAGGGGAAAGCTACGAGCAGTACTTC. Residues: CASSLTGESYEQYF.

The J gene is TRBJ1-2, the V gene TRBV19, with D maybe TRBD1 (6 bases). The V and J ends lost 3 bases and 4 bases respectively, with 15 bases between them. The CDR3 sequence is 15 residues long. The germline CDR1 and CDR2 sequences are LNHDA and SQIVND (reference sequence). In nucleotides, the CDR3 is TGTGCCAGTAGTATTGGGCAGGGGAGTTCCTATGGCTACACCTTC. Protein: CASSIGQGSSYGYTF. Full variable domain (outside the CDR3, taken from reference TRBV19 and TRBJ1-2): DGGITQSPKYLFRKEGQNVTLSCEQNLNHDAMYWYRQDPGQGLRLIYYSQIVNDFQKGDIAEGYSVSREKKESFPLTVTSAQKNPTAFYLCASSIGQGSSYGYTFGSGTRLTVV.

CDR3 region: CASSVGSGGPGTQYF. CDR3 sequence (DNA): TGTGCCAGCAGCGTAGGATCAGGGGGGCCAGGGACCCAGTACTTC. The rearrangement uses TRBV9 and TRBJ2-5; possible D gene TRBD1, 7 bases. This CDR3 region has 15 residues. Trimming took 0 bases from V and 7 from J, leaving 16 bases between them. CDR1 is SGDLS and CDR2 is YYNGEE in the germline V gene.

The rearrangement uses TRBV11-3 and TRBJ1-2; 10 bases map to TRBD1. J was trimmed by 3 bases and V by 2 bases; bases with no gene match: 6. CDR1 and CDR2 (germline): SGHNT, YENEEA. The CDR3 runs 16 residues. CDR3 protein: CASSLQRTGGDYGYTF. CDR3 DNA sequence: TGTGCCAGCAGCTTACAACGGACAGGGGGGGACTATGGCTACACCTTC.

The chain carries TRBV2 and TRBJ2-5; D perhaps matches TRBD1 (7 bases). This CDR3 is 19 amino acids long. V was pared by 0 bases and J by 1 base, with 21 bases between. The germline CDR1 and CDR2 sequences are SNHLY and FYNNEI. The CDR3 coding sequence is TGTGCCAGCAGTGAAGCCGGAGCTAGCAGGGGGGATGGCCAAGAGACCCAGTACTTC. It encodes CASSEAGASRGDGQETQYF. Based on the CDR3 plus reference TRBV2 and TRBJ2-5, the full variable domain is EPEVTQTPSHQVTQMGQEVILRCVPISNHLYFYWYRQILGQKVEFLVSFYNNEISEKSEIFDDQFSVERPDGSNFTLKIRSTKLEDSAMYFCASSEAGASRGDGQETQYFGPGTRLLVL.